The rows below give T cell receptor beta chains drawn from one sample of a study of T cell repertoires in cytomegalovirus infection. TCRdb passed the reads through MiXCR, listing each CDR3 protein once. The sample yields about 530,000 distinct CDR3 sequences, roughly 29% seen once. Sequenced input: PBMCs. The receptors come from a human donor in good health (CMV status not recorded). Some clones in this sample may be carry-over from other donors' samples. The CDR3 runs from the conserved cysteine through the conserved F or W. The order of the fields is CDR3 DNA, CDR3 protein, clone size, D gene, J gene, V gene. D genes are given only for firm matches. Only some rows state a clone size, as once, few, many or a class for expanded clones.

TGTGCCACCAGTGATGGGGGGCTGAAGGGCCCCTTCCGAGAGACCCAGTACTTC | CATSDGGLKGPFRETQYF | . | . | TRBJ2-5 | TRBV24-1
TGTGCCAGCACCACCTCAGTGGGACAGGGGATCTACGAGCAGTACTTC | CASTTSVGQGIYEQYF | . | TRBD1 | TRBJ2-7 | TRBV12-3/TRBV12-4
TGTGCCAGCAGTTCAGTTCTACCGGGACTAGCGGGAATATTGCAGTTCTTC | CASSSVLPGLAGILQFF | many | TRBD2 | TRBJ2-1 | TRBV28
TGTGCCAGCAGCTTGATGGGCAGCACAGATACGCAGTATTTT | CASSLMGSTDTQYF | few | . | TRBJ2-3 | TRBV5-5
TGTGCCAGCAGCCCGAGACTAGCGGGAGGGCCGGGCACCGGGGAGCTGTTTTTT | CASSPRLAGGPGTGELFF | many | TRBD2 | TRBJ2-2 | TRBV7-2
TGTGCCAGTAGGGAGGGACAGGGAAGGTCTACGGAGCAGTACTTC | CASREGQGRSTEQYF | . | TRBD1 | TRBJ2-7 | TRBV19
TGTGCCAGCAGCTACAGGAACGAAAAACTGTTTTTT | CASSYRNEKLFF | . | . | TRBJ1-4 | TRBV7-2
TGTGCCATCAGGGGGACAGCTGGCGGGACTGAAGCTTTCTTT | CAIRGTAGGTEAFF | . | TRBD1 | TRBJ1-1 | TRBV7-9
TGTGCCAGCAGCACCGGCGTTCAAGAGACCCAGTACTTC | CASSTGVQETQYF | . | . | TRBJ2-5 | TRBV9
TGCGCCAGCAGCCAAGATGTTTCGGGACTCTATACGCAGTATTTT | CASSQDVSGLYTQYF | . | . | TRBJ2-3 | TRBV4-1
TGTGCCAGCAGTAAAAGAGGGACTAGCGGGAGGGAAACCCGAACCTACGAGCAGTACTTC | CASSKRGTSGRETRTYEQYF | few | TRBD2 | TRBJ2-7 | TRBV12-3/TRBV12-4
TGTGCCAGTAGTATCCTACCCCAAGATACGCAGTATTTT | CASSILPQDTQYF | few | . | TRBJ2-3 | TRBV19
TGCGCCAGCAGTCAATGGATTCTGACAGGGGACCGCTACAATCAGCCCCAGCATTTT | CASSQWILTGDRYNQPQHF | . | TRBD1 | TRBJ1-5 | TRBV23-1
TGTGCCAGCAGCCCCCGGGCTAGCGGGAGAGGGGAGACCCAGTACTTC | CASSPRASGRGETQYF | . | TRBD2 | TRBJ2-5 | TRBV7-2
TGTGCCACCAGCGGGAACAATGAGCAGTTCTTC | CATSGNNEQFF | few | TRBD2 | TRBJ2-1 | TRBV19
TGTGCCAGTAGACAGGGTACTTATGGCTACACCTTC | CASRQGTYGYTF | few | TRBD1 | TRBJ1-2 | TRBV7-2
TGTGCCAGCAGCTGGGAGCGGAATACGCAGTATTTT | CASSWERNTQYF | . | . | TRBJ2-3 | TRBV11-2
TGTGCCAGCAGTTTTCAAACCAACACTGAAGCTTTCTTT | CASSFQTNTEAFF | few | . | TRBJ1-1 | TRBV12-3/TRBV12-4
TGTGCCAGCAGTCAACCGGGACAGGGGCTCGATGAGCAGTTCTTC | CASSQPGQGLDEQFF | few | TRBD1 | TRBJ2-1 | TRBV6-8
TGCGCCAGCAGCTTAAGGGAGACGGTCACTGAAGCTTTCTTT | CASSLRETVTEAFF | few | . | TRBJ1-1 | TRBV5-1
TGTGCCAGCACCAGGACTAGCGGGAACATTAACACCGGGGAGCTGTTTTTT | CASTRTSGNINTGELFF | . | TRBD2 | TRBJ2-2 | TRBV6-1
TGTGCCAGCAGCTTTGTTGGAGTGAACTATGGCTACACCTTC | CASSFVGVNYGYTF | few | . | TRBJ1-2 | TRBV7-2
TGCAGTGCTATAAGAGCCGCGTTGGGGCAGTTCTTC | CSAIRAALGQFF | . | . | TRBJ2-1 | TRBV20-1
TGTGCCAGCAGGTCTGGGGAGAGAAACGAGCAGTACTTC | CASRSGERNEQYF | . | . | TRBJ2-7 | TRBV6-6
TGTGCCAGCAGTCCTCCGACGGGGGAGAATTCACCCCTCCACTTT | CASSPPTGENSPLHF | . | . | TRBJ1-6 | TRBV6-6
TGTGCCAGCAGCGCTAGCGGGATGTTTGAGCAGTTCTTC | CASSASGMFEQFF | . | TRBD2 | TRBJ2-1 | TRBV19